A selection of T cell receptor beta chains follows, all from one sample in a study of Graves' ophthalmopathy and Graves' hyperthyroidism. TCRdb re-analysed the multiplex PCR reads in MiXCR, keeping a single row per CDR3 protein. The sample has 600,000 to 950,000 distinct CDR3 sequences; 40% are singletons. Sequencing used peripheral blood. These receptors were obtained from an adult man with Graves' ophthalmopathy. The CDR3 runs from the conserved cysteine through the conserved F or W. Fields, in order: J gene, D gene, V gene, clone size, CDR3 DNA, CDR3 protein. The D gene is left open where the match is weak. The size field is filled for only some rows; it gives once, few, many or a size class.

J gene: TRBJ1-3
D gene: TRBD1
V gene: TRBV9
clone size: many
CDR3 DNA: TGTGCCAGCAGCCAAGGGACAGGGTCTGGAAACACCATATATTTT
CDR3 protein: CASSQGTGSGNTIYF

J gene: TRBJ2-7
D gene: TRBD1
V gene: TRBV7-3
clone size: NA
CDR3 DNA: TGCGCCAGCAGCCCGATGTTTCAGGGGGCGAACTACGAGCAGTACTTC
CDR3 protein: CASSPMFQGANYEQYF

J gene: TRBJ2-1
D gene: NA
V gene: TRBV29-1
clone size: NA
CDR3 DNA: TGCAGCGTTGAAGATTGGACGGAGGGGGGCTACAATGAGCAGTTCTTC
CDR3 protein: CSVEDWTEGGYNEQFF

J gene: TRBJ1-1
D gene: NA
V gene: TRBV15
clone size: many
CDR3 DNA: TGTGCCACCAGCAGACCGAGCGGCGGTGGAAACACTGAAGCTTTCTTT
CDR3 protein: CATSRPSGGGNTEAFF

J gene: TRBJ1-5
D gene: NA
V gene: TRBV24-1
clone size: once
CDR3 DNA: TGTGCCACCAGTGATCAGTCTAATCAGCCCCAGCATTTT
CDR3 protein: CATSDQSNQPQHF

J gene: TRBJ1-4
D gene: TRBD1
V gene: TRBV11-2
clone size: many
CDR3 DNA: TGTGCCAGCAGCTTAGTGGCGACAGGGGGACTGTTTTTT
CDR3 protein: CASSLVATGGLFF

J gene: TRBJ2-6
D gene: TRBD2
V gene: TRBV29-1
clone size: many
CDR3 DNA: TGCAGCGCAACGGTGGGACTATCGAGGGGAGCTGGGGCCAACGTCCTGACTTTC
CDR3 protein: CSATVGLSRGAGANVLTF

J gene: TRBJ2-5
D gene: TRBD2
V gene: TRBV20-1
clone size: NA
CDR3 DNA: TGCAGTGCAGCGGGAGGGGCGGGGGAGCAGTACTTC
CDR3 protein: CSAAGGAGEQYF

J gene: TRBJ1-5
D gene: TRBD1
V gene: TRBV24-1
clone size: NA
CDR3 DNA: TGTGCCACCAGTGACCCAGGGGGTCCGATCCAGCATTTT
CDR3 protein: CATSDPGGPIQHF

J gene: TRBJ1-3
D gene: TRBD1
V gene: TRBV12-3/TRBV12-4
clone size: once
CDR3 DNA: TGTGCCAGCAGTCCCCGGGACAGGGGGCTAGGAAACACCATATATTTT
CDR3 protein: CASSPRDRGLGNTIYF

J gene: TRBJ2-7
D gene: TRBD2
V gene: TRBV20-1
clone size: few
CDR3 DNA: TGCAGTGCCCCGTTACTAGCGGGAGGACTTTTTTCCTACGAGCAGTACTTC
CDR3 protein: CSAPLLAGGLFSYEQYF

J gene: TRBJ2-2
D gene: NA
V gene: TRBV4-1
clone size: NA
CDR3 DNA: TGCGCCAGCAGCCCGTCCTCTGGGGTAAAGCTGTTTTTT
CDR3 protein: CASSPSSGVKLFF

J gene: TRBJ2-2
D gene: NA
V gene: TRBV25-1
clone size: NA
CDR3 DNA: TGTGCCAGCAGTTATAGGGGTGGTGGTACCGGGGAGCTGTTTTTT
CDR3 protein: CASSYRGGGTGELFF

J gene: TRBJ1-2
D gene: NA
V gene: TRBV11-2
clone size: NA
CDR3 DNA: TGTGCCAGCAGCTTAGGCCCCCCAGCCTGGGGTGGTGGTGGCTACACCTTC
CDR3 protein: CASSLGPPAWGGGGYTF

J gene: TRBJ2-7
D gene: NA
V gene: TRBV15
clone size: few
CDR3 DNA: TGTGCCACCAGCAGAGCCCCGGGACCGAGCTCCTACGAGCAGTACTTC
CDR3 protein: CATSRAPGPSSYEQYF

J gene: TRBJ2-7
D gene: TRBD2
V gene: TRBV20-1
clone size: many
CDR3 DNA: TGCAGTGCTAGGGGACTAGCGGGGTACGAGCAGTACTTC
CDR3 protein: CSARGLAGYEQYF

J gene: TRBJ1-2
D gene: NA
V gene: TRBV9
clone size: many
CDR3 DNA: TGTGCCAGCAGCCAGAAGGTCTTTGGTAGTGGCTACACCTTC
CDR3 protein: CASSQKVFGSGYTF

J gene: TRBJ1-6
D gene: TRBD1
V gene: TRBV10-3
clone size: NA
CDR3 DNA: TGTGCCATCAGGACGACAGGGACGAATTCACCCCTCCACTTT
CDR3 protein: CAIRTTGTNSPLHF

J gene: TRBJ2-7
D gene: NA
V gene: TRBV7-9
clone size: NA
CDR3 DNA: TGTGCCAGCAGCTTAGCGGGGAGGCCTAGATACGAGCAGTACTTC
CDR3 protein: CASSLAGRPRYEQYF

J gene: TRBJ1-2
D gene: NA
V gene: TRBV7-8
clone size: NA
CDR3 DNA: TGTGCCAGCGAAACAGGCGGAAACTATGGCTACACCTTC
CDR3 protein: CASETGGNYGYTF

J gene: TRBJ1-2
D gene: TRBD1
V gene: TRBV27
clone size: NA
CDR3 DNA: TGTGCCAGCAGTTCGGGGACAGCCAACGGCTACACCTTC
CDR3 protein: CASSSGTANGYTF

J gene: TRBJ2-7
D gene: NA
V gene: TRBV30
clone size: NA
CDR3 DNA: TGTGCCTGGAGTGTACCCGGGACCCCCGGTCCCTACGAGCAGTACTTC
CDR3 protein: CAWSVPGTPGPYEQYF

J gene: TRBJ2-7
D gene: NA
V gene: TRBV7-3
clone size: NA
CDR3 DNA: TGTGCCAGCAGCTTACAGGGGCGTGTGACCTACGAGCAGTACTTC
CDR3 protein: CASSLQGRVTYEQYF

J gene: TRBJ1-2
D gene: NA
V gene: TRBV15
clone size: many
CDR3 DNA: TGTGCCACCAGCACCCGGGGGGACACTAACTATGGCTACACCTTC
CDR3 protein: CATSTRGDTNYGYTF

J gene: TRBJ2-5
D gene: NA
V gene: TRBV12-3/TRBV12-4
clone size: few
CDR3 DNA: TGTGCCAGCAGCAAGACTAGTTCCGAGACCCAGTACTTC
CDR3 protein: CASSKTSSETQYF

J gene: TRBJ2-5
D gene: TRBD2
V gene: TRBV15
clone size: NA
CDR3 DNA: TGTGCCACCAGCAGAGGACTAGCGGGGACCCAGTACTTC
CDR3 protein: CATSRGLAGTQYF

J gene: TRBJ2-7
D gene: NA
V gene: TRBV7-9
clone size: NA
CDR3 DNA: TGCGCCAGCAGCTCCGGGGCACTCTCGGGGATAGGAGACGAGCAGTACTTC
CDR3 protein: CASSSGALSGIGDEQYF

J gene: TRBJ2-5
D gene: TRBD1
V gene: TRBV20-1
clone size: NA
CDR3 DNA: TGCAGTGCTCCCCAAGGGACAGGCCAAGAGACCCAGTACTTC
CDR3 protein: CSAPQGTGQETQYF

J gene: TRBJ2-7
D gene: TRBD1
V gene: TRBV7-8
clone size: many
CDR3 DNA: TGTGCCAGCAGCTTAGTGCTGTCAGGGGGCGAGCAGTACTTC
CDR3 protein: CASSLVLSGGEQYF

J gene: TRBJ2-7
D gene: NA
V gene: TRBV15
clone size: few
CDR3 DNA: TGTGCCACCAGCAGAGGGGGAGGCAGGGCGGACTACGAGCAGTACTTC
CDR3 protein: CATSRGGGRADYEQYF

J gene: TRBJ1-3
D gene: NA
V gene: TRBV12-3/TRBV12-4
clone size: few
CDR3 DNA: TGTGCCAGCAGGGTATCCGACGGAAACACCATATATTTT
CDR3 protein: CASRVSDGNTIYF

J gene: TRBJ2-6
D gene: NA
V gene: TRBV7-3
clone size: NA
CDR3 DNA: TGTGCCAGCAGCTTATACCGTGGGGCCAACGTCCTGACTTTC
CDR3 protein: CASSLYRGANVLTF

J gene: TRBJ1-5
D gene: NA
V gene: TRBV15
clone size: NA
CDR3 DNA: TGTGCCAGGGGGCAGGTTCAGCCCCAGCATTTT
CDR3 protein: CARGQVQPQHF

J gene: TRBJ2-5
D gene: TRBD2
V gene: TRBV11-2
clone size: NA
CDR3 DNA: TGTGCCAGCAGCCATGGTCTGGGCGCGGGGGAAGAGACCCAGTACTTC
CDR3 protein: CASSHGLGAGEETQYF

J gene: TRBJ2-6
D gene: NA
V gene: TRBV7-9
clone size: NA
CDR3 DNA: TGTGCCAGCAGCTTAGGTTCGGGGTCCGGACTCTCTGGGGCCAACGTCCTGACTTTC
CDR3 protein: CASSLGSGSGLSGANVLTF

J gene: TRBJ1-4
D gene: NA
V gene: TRBV29-1
clone size: NA
CDR3 DNA: TGCAGCGGTGATGGGACGGCTAATGAAAAACTGTTTTTT
CDR3 protein: CSGDGTANEKLFF

J gene: TRBJ2-5
D gene: TRBD2
V gene: TRBV20-1
clone size: few
CDR3 DNA: TGCAGTGCTACTCTCAGCGGGGGAGGTGTAGAGACCCAGTACTTC
CDR3 protein: CSATLSGGGVETQYF

J gene: TRBJ2-6
D gene: NA
V gene: TRBV7-9
clone size: many
CDR3 DNA: TGTGCCATCGGGTTAGCTACTGGCTCTGGGGCCAACGTCCTGACTTTC
CDR3 protein: CAIGLATGSGANVLTF

J gene: TRBJ1-2
D gene: NA
V gene: TRBV25-1
clone size: few
CDR3 DNA: TGTGCCAGCAGATTCACAGCTAACTATGGCTACACCTTC
CDR3 protein: CASRFTANYGYTF

J gene: TRBJ2-7
D gene: TRBD2
V gene: TRBV19
clone size: many
CDR3 DNA: TGTGCCAGTAGGGGAGGACTAGCGACTTTCTACGAGCAGTACTTC
CDR3 protein: CASRGGLATFYEQYF

J gene: TRBJ1-5
D gene: NA
V gene: TRBV10-3
clone size: many
CDR3 DNA: TGTGCCACCCGGGACGGCAGTAATCAGCCCCAGCATTTT
CDR3 protein: CATRDGSNQPQHF

J gene: TRBJ1-2
D gene: NA
V gene: TRBV7-2
clone size: few
CDR3 DNA: TGTGCCAGCAGCTTAGGGTTGGGACCGGCGGACCCTAACTATGGCTACACCTTC
CDR3 protein: CASSLGLGPADPNYGYTF

J gene: TRBJ1-5
D gene: TRBD1
V gene: TRBV24-1
clone size: NA
CDR3 DNA: TGTGCCACCAGTGACCCAGAGACAGGGCCCCAGCCCCAGCATTTT
CDR3 protein: CATSDPETGPQPQHF

J gene: TRBJ1-2
D gene: NA
V gene: TRBV7-9
clone size: many
CDR3 DNA: TGTGCCAGCAGCTTATCGCTGCTAGGGCGCGGAGGCTACACCTTC
CDR3 protein: CASSLSLLGRGGYTF

J gene: TRBJ2-7
D gene: NA
V gene: TRBV2
clone size: NA
CDR3 DNA: TGTGCCAGCAGTAAATCCACGGCCCTATCCTACGAGCAGTACTTC
CDR3 protein: CASSKSTALSYEQYF

J gene: TRBJ1-4
D gene: NA
V gene: TRBV2
clone size: many
CDR3 DNA: TGTGCCAGCAGTGACGGGACTTTAGGGGAAAAACTGTTTTTT
CDR3 protein: CASSDGTLGEKLFF

J gene: TRBJ2-5
D gene: TRBD2
V gene: TRBV29-1
clone size: many
CDR3 DNA: TGCAGCGTTGAAATGGGGGGGAGAACCCAGTACTTC
CDR3 protein: CSVEMGGRTQYF

J gene: TRBJ1-6
D gene: NA
V gene: TRBV20-1
clone size: NA
CDR3 DNA: TGCAGTGCTAGAGATAGTTGGCGGCAGCGCCAAGCCCTTTCGCCCCTCCACTTT
CDR3 protein: CSARDSWRQRQALSPLHF

J gene: TRBJ1-6
D gene: TRBD1
V gene: TRBV5-8
clone size: many
CDR3 DNA: TGTGCCAGCAGCTCTTCCGGGACAGGGGCCTCACCCCTCCACTTT
CDR3 protein: CASSSSGTGASPLHF

J gene: TRBJ1-5
D gene: NA
V gene: TRBV12-3/TRBV12-4
clone size: few
CDR3 DNA: TGTGCCAGCAGTTTTATATTAACAGGGCTTGAGCAGCCCCAGCATTTT
CDR3 protein: CASSFILTGLEQPQHF

J gene: TRBJ2-5
D gene: NA
V gene: TRBV7-9
clone size: many
CDR3 DNA: TGTGCCAGCACCCCCGGGGTCCTGGAGACCCAGTACTTC
CDR3 protein: CASTPGVLETQYF